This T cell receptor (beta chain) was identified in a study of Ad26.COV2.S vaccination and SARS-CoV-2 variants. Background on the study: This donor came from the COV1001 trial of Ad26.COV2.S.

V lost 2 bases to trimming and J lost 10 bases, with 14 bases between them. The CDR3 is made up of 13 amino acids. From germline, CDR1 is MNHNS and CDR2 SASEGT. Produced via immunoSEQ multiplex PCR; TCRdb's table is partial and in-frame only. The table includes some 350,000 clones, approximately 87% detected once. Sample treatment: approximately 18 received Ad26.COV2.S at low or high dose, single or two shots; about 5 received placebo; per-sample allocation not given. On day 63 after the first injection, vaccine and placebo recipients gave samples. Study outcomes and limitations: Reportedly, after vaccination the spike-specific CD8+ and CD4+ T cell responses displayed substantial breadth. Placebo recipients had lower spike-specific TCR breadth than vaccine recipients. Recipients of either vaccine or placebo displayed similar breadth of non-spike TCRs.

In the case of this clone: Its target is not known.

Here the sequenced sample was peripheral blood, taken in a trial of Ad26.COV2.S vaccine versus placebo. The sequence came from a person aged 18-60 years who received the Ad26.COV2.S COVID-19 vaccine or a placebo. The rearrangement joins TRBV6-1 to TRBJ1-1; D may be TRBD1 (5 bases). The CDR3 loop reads CASSEIGRGVAFF. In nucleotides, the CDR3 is TGTGCCAGCAGTGAAATCGGGCGAGGGGTAGCTTTCTTT.